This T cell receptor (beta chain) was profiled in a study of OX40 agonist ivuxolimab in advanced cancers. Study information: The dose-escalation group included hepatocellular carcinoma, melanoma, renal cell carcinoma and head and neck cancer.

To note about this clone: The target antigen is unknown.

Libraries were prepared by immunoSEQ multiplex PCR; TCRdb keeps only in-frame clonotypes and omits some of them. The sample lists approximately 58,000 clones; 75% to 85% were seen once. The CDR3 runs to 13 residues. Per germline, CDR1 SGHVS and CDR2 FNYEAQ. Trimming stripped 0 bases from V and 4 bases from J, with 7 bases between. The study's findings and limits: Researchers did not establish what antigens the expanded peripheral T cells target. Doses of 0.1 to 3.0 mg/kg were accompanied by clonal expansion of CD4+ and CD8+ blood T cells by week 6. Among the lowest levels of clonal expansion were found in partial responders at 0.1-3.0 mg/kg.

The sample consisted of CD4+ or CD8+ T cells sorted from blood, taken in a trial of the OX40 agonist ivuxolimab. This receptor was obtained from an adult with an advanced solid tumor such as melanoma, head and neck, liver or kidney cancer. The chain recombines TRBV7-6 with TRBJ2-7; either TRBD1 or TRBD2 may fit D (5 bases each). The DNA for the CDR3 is TGTGCCAGCAGCTTAGCGGGACCTTACGAGCAGTACTTC. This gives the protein CASSLAGPYEQYF.